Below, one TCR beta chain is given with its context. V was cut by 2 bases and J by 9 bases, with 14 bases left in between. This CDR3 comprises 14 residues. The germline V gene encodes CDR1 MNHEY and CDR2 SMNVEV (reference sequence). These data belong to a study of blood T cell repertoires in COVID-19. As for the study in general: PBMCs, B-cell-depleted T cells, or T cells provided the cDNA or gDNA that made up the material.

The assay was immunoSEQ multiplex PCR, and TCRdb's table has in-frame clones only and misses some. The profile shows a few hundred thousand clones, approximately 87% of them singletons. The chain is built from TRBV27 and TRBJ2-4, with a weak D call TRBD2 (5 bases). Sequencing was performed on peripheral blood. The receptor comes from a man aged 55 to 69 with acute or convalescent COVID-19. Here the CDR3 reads CASSLGSPRGIQYF. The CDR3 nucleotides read TGTGCCAGCAGTTTAGGGTCACCCCGGGGCATTCAGTACTTC.